This record covers a single T cell receptor (beta chain). Its antigen remains unidentified. Base quality data are lacking; no much larger clone is found one base away. This sample stems from a study of T cell responses to AZD1222 COVID-19 vaccine (dated by TCRdb to the early 2020s). With respect to the entire study: AZD1222 recipients given second doses at about 4 weeks or at about 12 weeks were pooled, since spike-specific TCR depth and breadth were not found to differ between the two schedules. TCR sequencing covered roughly 230 trial participants: around 210 given two doses of AZD1222 and 26 given two doses of MenACWY control vaccine. Trial participants were enrolled by age into 18-55, 56-69 and 70-plus year subgroups, with around 150, 28 and 57 TCR-sequenced participants respectively.

The CDR3 regions of human TCRbeta chains were subjected to immunosequencing. As for the authors' bioinformatics: Repertoire TCRs were checked for matches against a reference library of SARS-CoV-2-specific TCRs that had been generated using the MIRA antigen-specificity platform. Breadth was defined as the fraction of unique TCRs that were SARS-CoV-2-associated. Depth was defined as the fraction of total T cells that were SARS-CoV-2-associated. Using the MIRA data, each spike-specific TCR was mapped to the spike region that the TCR reacts to and placed in a CD4 or CD8 class. Log10-transformed breadth and depth values were compared by one-way ANOVA with Sidak's multiple comparisons tests. The source is immuneACCESS, and TCRdb retained only in-frame sequences with V and J called. Part of the clones is not carried over; for the studies checked, unresolved V genes explain less than half of this, and the remainder is unexplained. V and J calls and clone size are those listed in that table; D and trimming were worked out from the DNA. The sample table records 150,000 to 180,000 clones; approximately 90% of these occur just once. Roughly 1.9% of the sample is taken by the ten largest.

The CDR3 goes from the cysteine to the phenylalanine over 14 residues. The CDR3 DNA has 42 bases and is translated from base 1. CDR1 and CDR2, looked up from the germline V gene, are SQVTM and ANQGSEA. V and J lose 3 bases and 0 bases, and a span of 9 bases separates them. This sample's time point label indicates: baseline before first vaccination. Vaccinee samples were obtained from the UK trials COV001 and COV002, which included a single-blind randomized controlled phase 2/3 trial of AZD1222 (ChAdOx1 nCoV-19) in healthy adults. For TCRbeta chain sequencing, PBMC samples were collected from trial participants at day 0 and at day 28 after the second dose. Overall study outcomes, separate from this receptor: Spike-specific TCR breadth and depth rose significantly after two AZD1222 doses compared with day 0 and with MenACWY recipients. Vaccine-associated CD4 TCRs spanned the whole spike protein, with dominant responses in regions 160-218 and 743-854. The 56-69-year group was small, and its depth increase did not reach significance, likely because of low power. Participants were mostly white British, with more females than males. The authors suggested clonal diversity may have been underestimated. Because no day 14 peak-response samples were available, repertoires were characterized only after the peak T cell response. Reportedly, almost half of the unique spike-specific TCRs recognized epitopes lying outside the regions that are mutated in the B.1.351 and B.1.1.7 variants. Conclusions about previously exposed vaccinees are limited, since just six AZD1222 recipients were seropositive for SARS-CoV-2 at baseline.

The chain is encoded by TRBV29-1 joined to TRBJ2-1; the D segment could be TRBD1, given 5 matching bases. The clonotype originates from an adult in good health. The material was peripheral blood, obtained on day 0 of AZD1222 vaccination. The nucleotide sequence is given as TGCAGCGTTGATCAGGGCGGCTCCTACAATGAGCAGTTCTTC. Its product reads: CSVDQGGSYNEQFF.